What follows are 16 T cell receptor beta chains derived from one specimen sequenced in a study of CD8+CD57+ T cells in acquired aplastic anemia. Genomic DNA provided the template from which TCR beta VDJ and CDR3 profiles were obtained. TCRdb fed the reads into MiXCR, producing one record per CDR3 protein. The table includes 60,000 or so distinct CDR3 sequences, under 55% detected once. Sequences were obtained from sorted CD4+, CD8+, or CD8+CD57+ T cells (not recorded which) from PBMCs. The receptor set was obtained from a human donor in good health, serving as a control.

V is TRBV7-9 and J is TRBJ2-7, with unresolved D. This CDR3 comprises 12 residues. Germline lookup yields CDR1 SEHNR and CDR2 FQNEAQ (reference sequence). With 5 bases removed from V and 2 bases from J, the gap between germline ends came to 7 bases. In DNA, the CDR3 is TGTGCCAGCAGCCACTCAGCCTACGAGCAGTACTTC. Protein product: CASSHSAYEQYF. Supplemented by reference TRBV7-9 and TRBJ2-7, the full variable domain reads DTGVSQNPRHKITKRGQNVTFRCDPISEHNRLYWYRQTLGQGPEFLTYFQNEAQLEKSRLLSDRFSAERPKGSFSTLEIQRTEQGDSAMYLCASSHSAYEQYFGPGTRLTVT.

V is TRBV25-1 and J is TRBJ2-1; a possible D gene is TRBD2 (6 bases). Germline CDR1 reads MGHDK; CDR2 reads SYGVNS. Trimming took off 4 bases at V and 6 bases at J, with 19 bases between the two ends. The CDR3 extends over 16 amino acids. In DNA form, the CDR3 reads TGTGCCAGCAGTGCCGGGAGTGACACCGGGGTCAATGAGCAGTTCTTC. Its protein is CASSAGSDTGVNEQFF.

At least ten counts were recorded for this clonotype. Here the CDR3 reads CASSLTTSGPYNEQFF. CDR3 in DNA: TGTGCCAGCAGCTTAACGACTAGCGGACCCTACAATGAGCAGTTCTTC. This chain connects TRBV7-3 to TRBJ2-1, with 9 bases aligning to TRBD2. The CDR3 spans 16 residues. The ends lost 0 bases at V and 2 bases at J; junction bases unmatched: 2. Germline V lookup: CDR1 SGHTA, CDR2 FQGTGA.

CDR3 sequence: CASTEGGGPGETQYF. The CDR3 region has the DNA TGTGCCAGTACTGAAGGGGGGGGGCCCGGTGAGACCCAGTACTTC. J is TRBJ2-5 and V is TRBV19, with D possibly matching TRBD2 (7 bases). V was cut by 7 bases and J by 5 bases, with 20 bases left in between. The germline CDR1 and CDR2 sequences are LNHDA and SQIVND (reference sequence). This CDR3 comprises 15 residues.

In its sample, this clonotype was seen many times. J is TRBJ1-3 and V is TRBV5-1; D call uncertain. V lost 4 bases to trimming and J lost 8 bases, with 22 bases between them. Germline V gene sequence: CDR1 SGHRS, CDR2 YFSETQ. The CDR3 contains 16 residues. CDR3 residues: CASSTNLLQLGDTIYF. CDR3 nucleotides: TGCGCCAGCAGCACTAATTTACTACAACTCGGGGACACCATATATTTT.

This clonotype showed up many times. The genes are TRBV5-6 and TRBJ2-1; the D call may be TRBD1 or TRBD2 (5 bases each). V lost 1 base to trimming and J lost 9 bases, with 17 bases between them. Germline V CDR1 and CDR2: SGHDT, YYEEEE. The CDR3 is 15 residues long. The CDR3 nucleotides are TGTGCCAGCAGCTTGTCCCAGGTCCCGGGGACTGAGCAGTTCTTC. The encoded protein is CASSLSQVPGTEQFF.

The rearrangement joins TRBV19 to TRBJ1-5; D perhaps matches TRBD1 (5 bases). CDR3 length: 13 residues. Trimming took off 8 bases at V and 0 bases at J, with 8 bases between the two ends. From germline, CDR1 is LNHDA and CDR2 SQIVND (reference sequence). The CDR3 bases are TGTGCCAGTTCGACAGATAGCAATCAGCCCCAGCATTTT. Protein sequence: CASSTDSNQPQHF.

This clonotype was recorded many times. V gene TRBV5-4 combines with J gene TRBJ2-7, with 10 bases matching TRBD1. The CDR3 covers 15 residues. The germline V gene has CDR1 SGHNT and CDR2 YYREEE (reference sequence). The ends lost 3 bases at V and 1 base at J; junction bases unmatched: 4. CDR3 region: CASSSPGQGSYEQYF. CDR3 nucleotide sequence: TGTGCCAGCAGCTCGCCGGGACAGGGGTCCTACGAGCAGTACTTC. The full variable domain, in which reference TRBV5-4 and TRBJ2-7 provide the parts outside the CDR3, is ETGVTQSPTHLIKTRGQQVTLRCSSQSGHNTVSWYQQALGQGPQFIFQYYREEENGRGNFPPRFSGLQFPNYSSELNVNALELDDSALYLCASSSPGQGSYEQYFGPGTRLTVT.

This clonotype was counted ten times or more. The chain uses TRBV12-3 or TRBV12-4 and TRBJ1-1, with D uncertain. V shed 4 bases and J shed 0 bases, with 9 bases lying between them. This CDR3 has 14 amino acids. As DNA, the CDR3 is TGTGCCAGCAGTTCGGGCCGCCTGAACACTGAAGCTTTCTTT. It encodes CASSSGRLNTEAFF.

In its sample, this clonotype was seen many times. The chain has TRBV20-1 and TRBJ2-7, with 12 bases identical to TRBD2. Germline CDR1 and CDR2: DFQATT and SNEGSKA (reference sequence). CDR3 size: 15 residues. V was pared by 5 bases and J by 5 bases, with 10 bases of the junction left unmatched. The CDR3 nucleotides read TGCAGTGCTGGACCCAGACTAGCGGGAGCCCACGAGCAGTACTTC. Encoded protein: CSAGPRLAGAHEQYF.

This clonotype was counted between two and nine times. The J gene is TRBJ1-2, the V gene TRBV7-9; no clear D gene. There are 11 residues in the CDR3. Trimming took off 9 bases at V and 7 bases at J, with 12 bases between the two ends. Germline V gene lookup returns CDR1 SEHNR and CDR2 FQNEAQ (reference sequence). Here the CDR3 DNA reads TGTGCCAGTTGGGTGGGAAGTGGCTACACCTTC. This sequence encodes CASWVGSGYTF.

This clonotype occurred many times. The rearrangement joins TRBV6-1 to TRBJ2-5, with TRBD1 matching 9 bases. This CDR3 contains 14 residues. The V segment lost 2 bases and the J segment 4 bases; nucleotides outside the gene matches: 2. Germline V CDR1 and CDR2: MNHNS, SASEGT. The CDR3 region is CASSETGGRETQYF. The CDR3 coding sequence is TGTGCCAGCAGTGAAACAGGGGGCCGAGAGACCCAGTACTTC.

This clonotype has ten or more counts. Just one base apart from a much larger clone, this may be a read error. This chain connects TRBV2 to TRBJ2-7, with D hard to call. Trimming stripped 7 bases from V and 0 bases from J, with 13 bases between. CDR1 is SNHLY, CDR2 FYNNEI, per germline. This CDR3 is 14 amino acids long. The CDR3: CASKRTESSYEQYF. In nucleotides, the CDR3 is TGTGCCAGCAAGCGAACGGAAAGCTCCTACGAGCAGTACTTC.

The CDR3 nucleotides read TGCGCCAGCAGCCAAGACGGGACAAACAGTTATGGCTACACCTTC. Protein sequence: CASSQDGTNSYGYTF. V and J are TRBV4-1 and TRBJ1-2, with D tentatively TRBD1 (6 bases). The germline V gene has CDR1 MGHRA and CDR2 YSYEKL. Trimming took 0 bases from V and 5 from J, leaving 13 bases between them. The CDR3 is 15 amino acids.

The gene calls are TRBV24-1 and TRBJ2-2; TRBD2 might be the D (5 bases). V was shortened by 5 bases and J by 5 bases, with 5 bases between the two germline ends. CDR3 size: 12 residues. CDR1 and CDR2 from the germline V gene are KGHDR and SFDVKD. The CDR3 DNA reads as TGTGCCACCAGTGGGAGGACCGGGGAGCTGTTTTTT. It encodes CATSGRTGELFF.

This clonotype was picked up many times. The J gene is TRBJ2-5, the V gene TRBV5-8; perhaps TRBD1 as D (6 bases). The CDR3 is made up of 13 amino acids. Germline V lookup: CDR1 SGHTS, CDR2 YDEGEE. Trimming removed 1 base from V and 7 bases from J, with 11 bases in between. For the CDR3, the DNA is TGTGCCAGCAGCTTGAGGGAAGGGGGGACCCAGTACTTC. This encodes CASSLREGGTQYF.